This passage covers 8 T cell receptor beta chains from one sample sequenced in a study of cytomegalovirus exposure and HLA in healthy donors. Primers included in the PCR were 60 Vbeta and 13 Jbeta primers. Repertoires were generated with immunoSEQ multiplex PCR, while TCRdb's copy carries only in-frame clones and drops some. The table lists roughly 100,000 clones, 55% to 80% of them singletons. The sample comprised PBMCs. The source is a human donor in good health.

The rearrangement uses TRBV30 and TRBJ2-7, with D perhaps matching TRBD1 (6 bases). Germline loops: CDR1 GTSNPN, CDR2 SVGIG (reference sequence). With 4 bases removed from V and 2 bases from J, the gap between germline ends came to 9 bases. There are 12 residues in the CDR3. The CDR3 nucleotides read TGTGCCTGGATGAGGGACACCTACGAGCAGTACTTC. Protein product: CAWMRDTYEQYF.

The J gene is TRBJ2-7, the V gene TRBV27; 7 nucleotides match TRBD2. Germline V gene lookup returns CDR1 MNHEY and CDR2 SMNVEV (reference sequence). The CDR3 has 14 amino acids. Trimming at V came to 5 bases and at J to 1 base, leaving 5 bases not matched to a gene. CDR3 protein: CASSAGLPSYEQYF. The CDR3 DNA follows: TGTGCCAGCAGTGCGGGACTACCATCCTACGAGCAGTACTTC.

This chain joins TRBV6-4 and TRBJ2-1, with 11 bases that match TRBD1. The germline V gene has CDR1 MRHNA and CDR2 SNTAGT. V was clipped by 3 bases and J by 9 bases; unmatched bases: 4. This CDR3 comprises 14 residues. CDR3 protein: CASSEGTGGSEQFF. The CDR3, as DNA: TGTGCCAGCAGTGAGGGGACAGGGGGTAGTGAGCAGTTCTTC.

The chain combines TRBV5-1 with TRBJ2-2, with D tentatively TRBD1 (5 bases). The CDR3 extends over 15 amino acids. Trimming cost V 4 bases and J 2 bases, with 12 bases left between them. The germline V gene encodes CDR1 SGHRS and CDR2 YFSETQ. CDR3 amino acids: CASSTGGVNTGELFF. CDR3 nucleotides: TGCGCCAGCAGCACAGGTGGAGTCAACACCGGGGAGCTGTTTTTT.

This chain connects TRBV6-5 to TRBJ2-3, with TRBD2 identical over 10 bases. Germline loops: CDR1 MNHEY, CDR2 SVGAGI. After removal of 5 bases from V and 4 bases from J, the junction contained 6 bases not matched to a gene. The CDR3 sequence is 15 residues long. The CDR3 DNA reads TGTGCCAGCAGTAGCGGGAGGGCCCTCCCAGATACGCAGTATTTT. Amino acids: CASSSGRALPDTQYF.

In DNA, the CDR3 is TGTGCCAGCAGGGGTTGGGACAGGGAAGGTCAGCCCCAGCATTTT. This sequence encodes CASRGWDREGQPQHF. The chain is built from TRBV2 and TRBJ1-5, with 9 bases lining up with TRBD1. The CDR3 sequence is 15 residues long. The junction had 9 bases not matched to a gene; V was cut back by 6 bases and J by 6 bases. The V gene's germline CDR1 is SNHLY and CDR2 FYNNEI.

The chain recombines TRBV28 with TRBJ2-2; perhaps TRBD1 as D (5 bases). The CDR3 has 18 residues. V gave up 6 bases and J gave up 1 base, with 21 bases separating them. The germline V gene encodes CDR1 MDHEN and CDR2 SYDVKM. CDR3 protein: CASSLTGPLGLNTGELFF. The CDR3 DNA reads TGTGCCAGCAGCCTAACCGGGCCCTTGGGGCTGAACACCGGGGAGCTGTTTTTT.

J is TRBJ2-5 and V is TRBV30; 9 nucleotides match TRBD1. The CDR3 sequence is 15 residues long. Trimming removed 1 base from V and 7 bases from J; junction bases left unmatched: 10. Germline V gene data show CDR1 as GTSNPN and CDR2 as SVGIG (reference sequence). The CDR3 DNA sequence: TGTGCCTGGAGTGGGGGACAGGGTGGCTTTGGGACCCAGTACTTC. Translation: CAWSGGQGGFGTQYF.